These T cell receptor beta chains were read from a single sample in a study of control samples from healthy donors and cancer patients. TCRdb's table, derived via immunoSEQ multiplex PCR, lists solely in-frame clones and lacks some. The repertoire holds roughly 100,000 clones, with roughly 92% as singletons. The material sequenced was blood. The receptors shown here come from a human donor in good health. The donor label of this sample is uncertain. Both conserved end residues are part of each CDR3. A D gene is named only where the DNA matches it firmly. Some rows mark clone size as missing; the rest say once, few, many or name a class of expanded clone.

d_call: -; v_call: TRBV2; j_call: TRBJ1-4; clone_size: -; cdr3_aa: CASSDRAVWATNEKLFF; cdr3_nt: TGTGCCAGCAGTGATAGGGCAGTGTGGGCGACTAATGAAAAACTGTTTTTT
d_call: -; v_call: TRBV6-5; j_call: TRBJ1-5; clone_size: -; cdr3_aa: CASTRGLGDQPQHF; cdr3_nt: TGTGCCAGCACGAGGGGTCTGGGCGATCAGCCCCAGCATTTT
d_call: -; v_call: TRBV11-2; j_call: TRBJ2-3; clone_size: -; cdr3_aa: CASSLGQGGTDTQYF; cdr3_nt: TGTGCCAGCAGCTTAGGGCAGGGGGGAACAGATACGCAGTATTTT
d_call: -; v_call: TRBV2; j_call: TRBJ1-1; clone_size: -; cdr3_aa: CASSVIGMNTEAFF; cdr3_nt: TGTGCCAGCAGTGTCATAGGGATGAACACTGAAGCTTTCTTT
d_call: TRBD2; v_call: TRBV25-1; j_call: TRBJ2-5; clone_size: -; cdr3_aa: CASMKSGGVETQYF; cdr3_nt: TGTGCCAGCATGAAGAGCGGGGGGGTAGAGACCCAGTACTTC
d_call: -; v_call: TRBV6-4; j_call: TRBJ1-1; clone_size: -; cdr3_aa: CASSDAREGSEAFF; cdr3_nt: TGTGCCAGCAGTGACGCGAGGGAGGGCAGTGAAGCTTTCTTT
d_call: -; v_call: TRBV19; j_call: TRBJ2-5; clone_size: -; cdr3_aa: CASGAWETQYF; cdr3_nt: TGTGCCAGTGGAGCCTGGGAGACCCAGTACTTC
d_call: TRBD1; v_call: TRBV29-1; j_call: TRBJ1-4; clone_size: -; cdr3_aa: CSVDATGRNEKLFF; cdr3_nt: TGCAGCGTTGACGCGACAGGGCGGAATGAAAAACTGTTTTTT
d_call: TRBD1; v_call: TRBV5-8; j_call: TRBJ2-3; clone_size: -; cdr3_aa: CASSPYRGRQYF; cdr3_nt: TGTGCCAGCAGCCCTTACAGGGGGCGGCAGTATTTT
d_call: TRBD2; v_call: TRBV6-6; j_call: TRBJ2-1; clone_size: once; cdr3_aa: CASTPLAGAYNEQFF; cdr3_nt: TGTGCCAGCACCCCACTAGCGGGGGCATACAATGAGCAGTTCTTC
d_call: TRBD1; v_call: TRBV3-1/TRBV3-2; j_call: TRBJ1-1; clone_size: -; cdr3_aa: CASSQDPQGTEAFF; cdr3_nt: TGTGCCAGCAGCCAAGATCCACAGGGGACTGAAGCTTTCTTT
d_call: TRBD1; v_call: TRBV5-1; j_call: TRBJ2-3; clone_size: -; cdr3_aa: CASSWIGGIPDTQYF; cdr3_nt: TGCGCCAGCAGCTGGATAGGGGGCATCCCAGATACGCAGTATTTT
d_call: -; v_call: TRBV30; j_call: TRBJ1-2; clone_size: -; cdr3_aa: CACLPGSWGYGYTF; cdr3_nt: TGTGCCTGCCTACCAGGGTCCTGGGGGTATGGCTACACCTTC
d_call: -; v_call: TRBV19; j_call: TRBJ1-6; clone_size: -; cdr3_aa: CASKQHSSYNSPLHF; cdr3_nt: TGTGCCAGTAAGCAACATAGCTCCTATAATTCACCCCTCCACTTT
d_call: -; v_call: TRBV5-1; j_call: TRBJ1-2; clone_size: -; cdr3_aa: CASSDATGYGYTF; cdr3_nt: TGCGCCAGCAGTGATGCAACTGGCTATGGCTACACCTTC
d_call: -; v_call: TRBV4-1; j_call: TRBJ2-7; clone_size: once; cdr3_aa: CASSQGTDSSYEQYF; cdr3_nt: TGCGCCAGCAGCCAAGGTACCGACAGTTCCTACGAGCAGTACTTC
d_call: -; v_call: TRBV19; j_call: TRBJ1-5; clone_size: -; cdr3_aa: CASSALNQPQHF; cdr3_nt: TGTGCCAGTAGCGCCTTAAATCAGCCCCAGCATTTT
d_call: TRBD1; v_call: TRBV19; j_call: TRBJ1-6; clone_size: -; cdr3_aa: CASNRPGQVNSPLHF; cdr3_nt: TGTGCCAGTAATCGACCGGGACAGGTTAATTCACCCCTCCACTTT
d_call: -; v_call: TRBV2; j_call: TRBJ2-7; clone_size: -; cdr3_aa: CASSEYQGLNEQYF; cdr3_nt: TGTGCCAGCAGTGAATATCAGGGGCTGAACGAGCAGTACTTC
d_call: -; v_call: TRBV18; j_call: TRBJ2-5; clone_size: -; cdr3_aa: CASSHRDTLQETQYF; cdr3_nt: TGTGCCAGCTCACACCGGGACACCTTACAAGAGACCCAGTACTTC
d_call: TRBD1; v_call: TRBV19; j_call: TRBJ1-2; clone_size: -; cdr3_aa: CASTGEWTGSDGYTF; cdr3_nt: TGTGCCAGTACCGGAGAATGGACAGGGTCAGATGGCTACACCTTC
d_call: -; v_call: TRBV11-2; j_call: TRBJ2-7; clone_size: -; cdr3_aa: CASTWGAYEQYF; cdr3_nt: TGTGCCAGCACATGGGGGGCATACGAGCAGTACTTC
d_call: -; v_call: TRBV5-1; j_call: TRBJ1-1; clone_size: -; cdr3_aa: CASSLSGGQGKAFF; cdr3_nt: TGCGCCAGCAGCTTGTCCGGGGGCCAGGGAAAAGCTTTCTTT
d_call: -; v_call: TRBV2; j_call: TRBJ1-3; clone_size: -; cdr3_aa: CASSPDSLSGNTIYF; cdr3_nt: TGTGCCAGCAGCCCCGACAGCCTCTCTGGAAACACCATATATTTT
d_call: -; v_call: TRBV27; j_call: TRBJ2-1; clone_size: -; cdr3_aa: CASSLFGNLRNNEQFF; cdr3_nt: TGTGCCAGCAGTTTATTTGGTAATCTCAGGAACAATGAGCAGTTCTTC
d_call: -; v_call: TRBV30; j_call: TRBJ2-1; clone_size: -; cdr3_aa: CAWSARLTSPTHNEQFF; cdr3_nt: TGTGCCTGGAGTGCCCGACTGACTTCTCCAACCCACAATGAGCAGTTCTTC
d_call: TRBD1; v_call: TRBV3-1/TRBV3-2; j_call: TRBJ1-1; clone_size: -; cdr3_aa: CASSFQGAGTEAFF; cdr3_nt: TGTGCCAGCAGCTTTCAGGGGGCTGGAACTGAAGCTTTCTTT
d_call: TRBD2; v_call: TRBV6-4; j_call: TRBJ2-3; clone_size: -; cdr3_aa: CASSDAGGATDTQYF; cdr3_nt: TGTGCCAGCAGTGACGCCGGGGGGGCCACAGATACGCAGTATTTT
d_call: -; v_call: TRBV19; j_call: TRBJ1-6; clone_size: -; cdr3_aa: CASTPTGSSNSPLHF; cdr3_nt: TGTGCCAGTACCCCCACAGGGTCCAGCAATTCACCCCTCCACTTT
d_call: -; v_call: TRBV12-5; j_call: TRBJ1-2; clone_size: -; cdr3_aa: CASGLDQGGYTF; cdr3_nt: TGCGCTAGTGGTTTGGACCAAGGAGGCTACACCTTC
d_call: -; v_call: TRBV6-2/TRBV6-3; j_call: TRBJ2-1; clone_size: -; cdr3_aa: CASSPGLGYNEQFF; cdr3_nt: TGTGCCAGCAGTCCGGGACTCGGCTACAATGAGCAGTTCTTC
d_call: -; v_call: TRBV3-1/TRBV3-2; j_call: TRBJ1-6; clone_size: -; cdr3_aa: CASSPGSSYNSPLHF; cdr3_nt: TGTGCCAGCAGCCCAGGAAGCTCCTATAATTCACCCCTCCACTTT
d_call: TRBD1; v_call: TRBV16; j_call: TRBJ1-2; clone_size: -; cdr3_aa: CASSHLGQDVTSYTF; cdr3_nt: TGTGCCAGCAGCCATTTAGGACAGGACGTGACCAGCTACACCTTC
d_call: -; v_call: TRBV5-4; j_call: TRBJ2-2; clone_size: -; cdr3_aa: CASSYIGRELFF; cdr3_nt: TGTGCCAGCAGCTACATTGGAAGGGAGCTGTTTTTT
d_call: -; v_call: TRBV5-8; j_call: TRBJ1-5; clone_size: -; cdr3_aa: CASSPESLNQPQHF; cdr3_nt: TGTGCCAGCAGCCCGGAAAGTCTGAATCAGCCCCAGCATTTT
d_call: -; v_call: TRBV7-2; j_call: TRBJ2-7; clone_size: -; cdr3_aa: CASSLLPDSSYEQYF; cdr3_nt: TGTGCCAGCAGCTTGTTACCGGACAGCTCCTACGAGCAGTACTTC
d_call: TRBD1; v_call: TRBV2; j_call: TRBJ1-6; clone_size: -; cdr3_aa: CASSKRDSDNSPLHF; cdr3_nt: TGTGCCAGCAGTAAGAGGGACAGCGATAATTCACCCCTCCACTTT
d_call: -; v_call: TRBV11-2; j_call: TRBJ2-1; clone_size: -; cdr3_aa: CASSKLRVRAIGDNEQFF; cdr3_nt: TGTGCCAGCAGTAAGCTTAGGGTTCGGGCGATCGGGGACAATGAGCAGTTCTTC
d_call: TRBD1; v_call: TRBV19; j_call: TRBJ1-1; clone_size: -; cdr3_aa: CASERQGDMNTEAFF; cdr3_nt: TGTGCCAGTGAAAGACAGGGGGACATGAACACTGAAGCTTTCTTT
d_call: TRBD1; v_call: TRBV2; j_call: TRBJ2-5; clone_size: -; cdr3_aa: CASRDRGETQYF; cdr3_nt: TGTGCCAGCAGGGACAGGGGGGAGACCCAGTACTTC
d_call: -; v_call: TRBV5-4; j_call: TRBJ1-4; clone_size: -; cdr3_aa: CASSPDSKNEKLFF; cdr3_nt: TGTGCCAGCAGCCCCGACAGTAAAAATGAAAAACTGTTTTTT
d_call: -; v_call: TRBV12-3/TRBV12-4; j_call: TRBJ2-7; clone_size: -; cdr3_aa: CASSGLSYEQYF; cdr3_nt: TGTGCCAGCAGTGGACTATCCTACGAGCAGTACTTC
d_call: -; v_call: TRBV6-1; j_call: TRBJ1-5; clone_size: -; cdr3_aa: CASSEWEGVRHQPQHF; cdr3_nt: TGTGCCAGCAGTGAATGGGAAGGGGTAAGACATCAGCCCCAGCATTTT
d_call: -; v_call: TRBV10-3; j_call: TRBJ1-4; clone_size: once; cdr3_aa: CAISESARQGKEKLFF; cdr3_nt: TGTGCCATCAGTGAGTCGGCCCGGCAGGGAAAAGAAAAACTGTTTTTT
d_call: -; v_call: TRBV27; j_call: TRBJ2-5; clone_size: -; cdr3_aa: CASSLYQNSVETQYF; cdr3_nt: TGTGCCAGCAGTTTATACCAAAATTCAGTGGAGACCCAGTACTTC
d_call: -; v_call: TRBV7-3; j_call: TRBJ2-6; clone_size: -; cdr3_aa: CASSFRRVGGANVLTF; cdr3_nt: TGTGCCAGCAGCTTCCGTCGTGTCGGTGGGGCCAACGTCCTGACTTTC
d_call: TRBD1; v_call: TRBV9; j_call: TRBJ2-4; clone_size: -; cdr3_aa: CASSVLDRAKNIQYF; cdr3_nt: TGTGCCAGCAGCGTTTTGGACAGGGCCAAAAACATTCAGTACTTC
d_call: TRBD1; v_call: TRBV4-2; j_call: TRBJ1-6; clone_size: few; cdr3_aa: CASSQDWGQYNSPLHF; cdr3_nt: TGTGCCAGCAGCCAAGATTGGGGACAGTATAATTCACCCCTCCACTTT